This TCR beta chain is drawn from a study of blood T cell repertoires in COVID-19. Study-level background: There were acute and convalescent COVID-19 samples, and they came from the United States, Italy and Spain.

Per the original data handling: It was from reference gene primer amplification that nucleated cell counts were estimated. The table came from immunoSEQ multiplex PCR; TCRdb's copy has only in-frame clones and leaves some out. V, J and clone size are those of that table, while D and trimming were read from the DNA. The sample contains roughly 220,000 clones, 65% to 90% of which appear only once. V lost 2 bases, J lost 5 bases, and 14 bases stayed unmatched. From germline, CDR1 is LNHDA and CDR2 SQIVND (reference sequence). The length of the CDR3 is 17 residues. Participants were placed into cohorts based on the clinical history they reported.

V and J are TRBV19 and TRBJ1-1; 7 bases align to TRBD1. This receptor was identified in a woman aged 40 to 50 with acute COVID-19. The specimen was PBMCs or T cells enriched from blood (not recorded which). The CDR3 loop reads CASSIKSGGGTRTEAFF. The CDR3 region has the DNA TGTGCCAGTAGTATAAAGTCCGGAGGGGGCACGCGGACTGAAGCTTTCTTT.